What follows are 25 T cell receptor beta chains derived from one specimen sequenced in a study of a mutant IDH1 vaccine in newly diagnosed glioma. These receptors have no known antigen. Time point reported: week 5, during vaccination. Doses comprised 300 ug of mutant IDH1 20-mer peptide each, plus topical imiquimod. Measured with immunoSEQ multiplex PCR; TCRdb has only the in-frame clones, and not every one. The repertoire holds around 78,000 clones, with roughly nine tenths as singletons. Material: PBMCs, obtained from a glioma patient whose treatment included an IDH1 peptide vaccine. The receptors originated from a woman in her fifties or sixties with glioma.

The chain employs TRBV29-1 and TRBJ2-1; D gene ambiguous. Germline CDR1 is SQVTM and CDR2 is ANQGSEA. This CDR3 region has 13 residues. V dropped 5 bases and J dropped 9 bases, with 17 bases sitting between them. The CDR3 region is CSVPPFVIGEQFF. CDR3 sequence (DNA): TGCAGCGTTCCGCCCTTCGTAATCGGTGAGCAGTTCTTC.

The V and J genes are TRBV11-3 and TRBJ1-1; D is unclear. Per the germline V gene, CDR1 is SGHNT and CDR2 is YENEEA. V lost 3 bases, J lost 1 base, and 6 bases lay in between. CDR3 length equals 13 residues. CDR3 residues: CASSFSRNTEAFF. The CDR3 region has the DNA TGTGCCAGCAGCTTTAGCAGGAACACTGAAGCTTTCTTT.

This chain links TRBV30 with TRBJ2-3; D uncertain. The V gene lost 0 bases and the J gene lost 0 bases, with 7 bases spanning the gap. The CDR3 sequence is 14 residues long. The germline V gene encodes CDR1 GTSNPN and CDR2 SVGIG (reference sequence). The CDR3, as DNA: TGTGCCTGGAGTGTACCCGGGAGCACAGATACGCAGTATTTT. As protein: CAWSVPGSTDTQYF.

The chain recombines TRBV7-3 with TRBJ2-5, with D tentatively TRBD2 (6 bases). This CDR3 region has 15 residues. Trimming removed 5 bases from V and 2 bases from J, with 15 bases in between. CDR1 SGHTA and CDR2 FQGTGA come from the germline V gene. The CDR3 sequence is CASSLRGGTQETQYF. DNA of the CDR3: TGTGCCAGCAGCCTTCGTGGGGGGACTCAAGAGACCCAGTACTTC. The complete variable domain, with remaining parts taken from reference TRBV7-3 and TRBJ2-5, reads GAGVSQTPSNKVTEKGKYVELRCDPISGHTALYWYRQSLGQGPEFLIYFQGTGAADDSGLPNDRFFAVRPEGSVSTLKIQRTERGDSAVYLCASSLRGGTQETQYFGPGTRLLVL.

The CDR3 here is CASSLGWTGAGELFF. The CDR3 DNA reads TGTGCCAGCAGCTTAGGCTGGACAGGGGCCGGGGAGCTGTTTTTT. The chain carries TRBV7-9 and TRBJ2-2, with 9 bases fitting TRBD1. The CDR3 consists of 15 residues. The germline gives CDR1 SEHNR, CDR2 FQNEAQ (reference sequence). V was pared by 1 base and J by 6 bases, with 3 bases of the junction left unmatched.

This chain joins TRBV7-8 and TRBJ2-1; 10 nucleotides align to TRBD2. Germline loops: CDR1 SGHVS, CDR2 FQNEAQ. Trimming removed 2 bases from V and 3 bases from J; junction bases left unmatched: 4. This CDR3 contains 16 residues. This CDR3 is CASSLYTSGVYNEQFF. CDR3 DNA sequence: TGTGCCAGCAGCTTATACACTAGCGGGGTCTACAATGAGCAGTTCTTC.

The chain employs TRBV6-5 and TRBJ2-3; no reliable D call. The CDR3 is 14 residues long. From germline, CDR1 is MNHEY and CDR2 SVGAGI. Trimming took off 7 bases at V and 0 bases at J, with 11 bases between the two ends. The CDR3 loop is CASTRAGSTDTQYF. CDR3 coding DNA: TGTGCCAGCACCCGGGCAGGAAGCACAGATACGCAGTATTTT.

V usage is TRBV10-2 and J usage is TRBJ2-1, with 8 bases identical to TRBD2. Per germline, CDR1 WSHSY and CDR2 SAAADI. The V and J ends lost 10 bases and 8 bases, in that order; junction bases with no gene match: 13. The CDR3 sequence is 14 residues long. The CDR3: CATALLTSGDEQFF. DNA for the CDR3: TGCGCCACCGCCCTACTTACTAGCGGCGATGAGCAGTTCTTC.

The J gene is TRBJ2-1, the V gene TRBV18; 8 positions match TRBD1. Germline loops: CDR1 KGHSH, CDR2 LQKENI. J was trimmed by 1 base and V by 0 bases; bases with no gene match: 2. This CDR3 has 16 amino acids. The CDR3 is CASSPPNRGSYNEQFF. CDR3 in DNA: TGTGCCAGCTCACCACCTAACAGGGGGTCCTACAATGAGCAGTTCTTC.

This chain links TRBV2 with TRBJ2-7; D may be TRBD2 (5 bases). The germline V gene encodes CDR1 SNHLY and CDR2 FYNNEI. The CDR3 totals 12 residues. V lost 6 bases and J 0 bases, leaving 6 bases between the germline ends. As DNA, the CDR3 is TGTGCCAGCAGGAGGGACTCCTACGAGCAGTACTTC. Translated: CASRRDSYEQYF.

V is TRBV6-1 and J is TRBJ1-5; no definite D call. Germline V gives CDR1 MNHNS, CDR2 SASEGT. The ends were cut back, 2 bases at V and 5 bases at J, with 16 bases in the middle. The CDR3 sequence is 16 residues long. The chain's CDR3 is CASSERVWVRDQPQHF. The DNA of the CDR3 is TGTGCCAGCAGTGAAAGAGTCTGGGTGAGAGATCAGCCCCAGCATTTT.

This chain links TRBV13 with TRBJ2-1; 8 bases agree with TRBD2. Looked up from germline, CDR1 is PRHDT and CDR2 is FYEKMQ (reference sequence). Trimming cost V 6 bases and J 6 bases; bases outside gene matches: 7. The CDR3 covers 14 residues. The CDR3: CASSPGTRFNEQFF. The CDR3 DNA reads TGTGCCAGCAGTCCCGGGACTAGGTTCAATGAGCAGTTCTTC.

This chain links TRBV6-5 with TRBJ2-7; 7 bases line up with TRBD1. J lost 3 bases, V lost 4 bases, and 9 bases had no gene match. Germline lookup yields CDR1 MNHEY and CDR2 SVGAGI. The CDR3 spans 15 residues. The CDR3, as DNA: TGTGCCAGCAGTTTCCCGGACAGGTCTTACTACGAGCAGTACTTC. Translation: CASSFPDRSYYEQYF.

This chain joins TRBV5-1 and TRBJ1-1, with D perhaps TRBD1 (6 bases). Trimming left V 4 bases short and J 4 bases short, with 17 bases between. This CDR3 contains 15 residues. Germline-derived CDR1 and CDR2 are SGHRS and YFSETQ. CDR3 sequence (DNA): TGCGCCAGCAGCCCCGGCCACAGGGCAGGCACTGAAGCTTTCTTT. It specifies CASSPGHRAGTEAFF.

This chain joins TRBV11-2 and TRBJ2-1; perhaps TRBD1 as D (6 bases). CDR3 length: 12 residues. Germline V gene data show CDR1 as SGHAT and CDR2 as FQNNGV. The V end was cut by 2 bases, the J end by 7 bases, with 6 bases between. The CDR3 is CASSLQGNEQFF. The CDR3 DNA follows: TGTGCCAGCAGCTTACAGGGGAATGAGCAGTTCTTC.

The table lists this clone with a count of one. The V and J genes are TRBV6-5 and TRBJ1-3; 7 bases match TRBD1. The CDR3 spans 14 residues. Germline V gene sequence: CDR1 MNHEY, CDR2 SVGAGI. Trimming at V came to 6 bases and at J to 6 bases, leaving 8 bases not matched to a gene. In DNA, the CDR3 is TGTGCCAGCAGCCGACGACAGGGTCTAAACACCATATATTTT. It yields the protein CASSRRQGLNTIYF.

The chain links TRBV30 to TRBJ2-1, with TRBD1 as a possible D gene (5 bases). The CDR3 runs 12 residues. V lost 4 bases, J lost 10 bases, and 14 bases lay in between. Germline assignment: CDR1 GTSNPN and CDR2 SVGIG (reference sequence). The CDR3 reads CAWTSGLGEQFF. In DNA form, the CDR3 reads TGTGCCTGGACCTCAGGGTTAGGGGAGCAGTTCTTC. Based on the CDR3 plus reference TRBV30 and TRBJ2-1, the full variable domain is SQTIHQWPATLVQPVGSPLSLECTVEGTSNPNLYWYRQAAGRGLQLLFYSVGIGQISSEVPQNLSASRPQDRQFILSSKKLLLSDSGFYLCAWTSGLGEQFFGPGTRLTVL.

The count of this clone is one. The chain couples TRBV25-1 to TRBJ2-1; possibly TRBD1 or TRBD2 for D (7 bases each). There are 15 residues in the CDR3. Trimming removed 1 base at V and 8 bases at J, with 15 bases between. CDR1 and CDR2 (germline): MGHDK, SYGVNS. CDR3 loop: CASSESGGGGDEQFF. The CDR3 DNA reads as TGTGCCAGCAGTGAATCGGGGGGAGGGGGCGATGAGCAGTTCTTC.

In its sample, this clone was seen once. The chain is built from TRBV13 and TRBJ2-3; 10 bases line up with TRBD1. V shed 3 bases and J 4 bases; nucleotides not matched to a gene: 4. Per the germline V gene, CDR1 is PRHDT and CDR2 is FYEKMQ (reference sequence). The CDR3 contains 15 residues. CDR3 coding DNA: TGTGCCAGCAGCTTCGGGACAGGGGTTGCAGATACGCAGTATTTT. Amino acid sequence: CASSFGTGVADTQYF.

V gene TRBV19 combines with J gene TRBJ2-2; D is uncertain. Per the germline V gene, CDR1 is LNHDA and CDR2 is SQIVND (reference sequence). V lost 7 bases, J lost 5 bases, and 14 bases lay in between. The CDR3 has 14 amino acids. CDR3 amino acids: CASNSPIRTGELFF. The CDR3 DNA reads as TGTGCCAGTAATTCTCCTATCAGGACCGGGGAGCTGTTTTTT.

The chain is built from TRBV28 and TRBJ2-3; D is uncertain. The ends were cut back, 4 bases at V and 1 base at J, with 9 bases in the middle. The CDR3 consists of 14 residues. CDR1 MDHEN and CDR2 SYDVKM come from the germline V gene. The CDR3, as DNA: TGTGCCAGCAGTTACGAGCGCCGCACAGATACGCAGTATTTT. This encodes CASSYERRTDTQYF.

The gene calls are TRBV7-8 and TRBJ2-3, with TRBD2 matching 7 bases. V lost 7 bases, J lost 3 bases, and 10 bases stayed unmatched. Germline CDR1 and CDR2: SGHVS and FQNEAQ. CDR3 length: 15 residues. The CDR3 sequence: CASNLRGGSTDTQYF. The CDR3 DNA follows: TGTGCCAGCAACCTCCGAGGCGGGAGTACAGATACGCAGTATTTT. The entire variable domain, with the rest obtained from reference TRBV7-8 and TRBJ2-3, is as follows: GAGVSQSPRYKVAKRGQDVALRCDPISGHVSLFWYQQALGQGPEFLTYFQNEAQLDKSGLPSDRFFAERPEGSVSTLKIQRTQQEDSAVYLCASNLRGGSTDTQYFGPGTRLTVL.

The genes are TRBV27 and TRBJ1-2, with D possibly matching TRBD1 (6 bases). The germline V gene has CDR1 MNHEY and CDR2 SMNVEV (reference sequence). The CDR3 is 16 residues long. Trimming shortened V by 2 bases and J by 0 bases, and 13 bases separated the two germline ends. The CDR3 DNA reads as TGTGCCAGCAGTTTAAGGCAGGGGACTTCTAACTATGGCTACACCTTC. Protein sequence: CASSLRQGTSNYGYTF.

As for this clone: An end of the junction differs from the germline gene, which may be a read error. The CDR3 sequence is CASSLEGTVPLF. The DNA for the CDR3 is TGTGCCAGCAGCTTAGAAGGGACAGTCCCACTTTTT. The chain links TRBV11-2 to TRBJ1-4; TRBD1 matches 7 bases. The CDR3 has 12 amino acids. Germline V CDR1 and CDR2: SGHAT, FQNNGV. The full variable domain, completed using reference TRBV11-2 and TRBJ1-4, is EAGVAQSPRYKIIEKRQSVAFWCNPISGHATLYWYQQILGQGPKLLIQFQNNGVVDDSQLPKDRFSAERLKGVDSTLKIQPAKLEDSAVYLCASSLEGTVPLFGSGTQLSVL.

This chain's CDR3 is CASSQERQIDNEQFF. CDR3 nucleotide sequence: TGCGCCAGCAGTCAGGAGCGGCAGATAGACAATGAGCAGTTCTTC. The chain joins TRBV23-1 to TRBJ2-1; possible D gene TRBD2, 5 bases. TRBV23-1 is an ORF, and what it does is uncertain. CDR3 length: 15 amino acids. The V and J ends lost 3 bases and 5 bases respectively, with 14 bases between them.